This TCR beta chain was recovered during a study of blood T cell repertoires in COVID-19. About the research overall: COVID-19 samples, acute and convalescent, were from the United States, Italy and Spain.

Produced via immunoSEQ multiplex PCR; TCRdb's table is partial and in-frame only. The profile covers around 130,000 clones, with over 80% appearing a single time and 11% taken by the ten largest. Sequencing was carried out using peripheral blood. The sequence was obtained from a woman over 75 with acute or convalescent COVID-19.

CDR3 nucleotide sequence: TGTGCCAGCAGCCAAGATTGGTGGAGGAGTGCCTACCGCTCTGGAAACACCATATATTTT. The encoded protein is CASSQDWWRSAYRSGNTIYF. J is TRBJ1-3 and V is TRBV3-1 (or the pseudogene TRBV3-2), with D hard to call. This CDR3 region has 20 residues. Trimming stripped 0 bases from V and 0 bases from J, with 21 bases between. CDR1 is LGHDT, CDR2 YNNKEL, per germline (reference sequence).